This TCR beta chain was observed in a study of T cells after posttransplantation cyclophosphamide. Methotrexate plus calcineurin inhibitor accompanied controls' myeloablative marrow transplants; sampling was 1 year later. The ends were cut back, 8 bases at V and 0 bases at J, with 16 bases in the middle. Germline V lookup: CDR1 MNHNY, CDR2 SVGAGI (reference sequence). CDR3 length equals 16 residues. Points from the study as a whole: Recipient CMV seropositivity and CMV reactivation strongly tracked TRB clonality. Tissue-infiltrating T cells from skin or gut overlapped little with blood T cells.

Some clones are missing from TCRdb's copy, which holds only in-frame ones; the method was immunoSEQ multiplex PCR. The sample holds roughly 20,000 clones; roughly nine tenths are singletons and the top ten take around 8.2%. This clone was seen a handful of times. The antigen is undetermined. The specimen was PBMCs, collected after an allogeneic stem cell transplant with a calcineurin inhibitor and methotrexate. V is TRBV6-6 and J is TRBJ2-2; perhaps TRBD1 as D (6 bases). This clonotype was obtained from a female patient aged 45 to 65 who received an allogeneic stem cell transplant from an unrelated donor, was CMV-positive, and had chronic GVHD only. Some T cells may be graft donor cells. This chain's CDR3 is CASLMRQGSNTGELFF. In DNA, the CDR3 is TGTGCCAGCCTTATGAGGCAGGGGTCGAACACCGGGGAGCTGTTTTTT.